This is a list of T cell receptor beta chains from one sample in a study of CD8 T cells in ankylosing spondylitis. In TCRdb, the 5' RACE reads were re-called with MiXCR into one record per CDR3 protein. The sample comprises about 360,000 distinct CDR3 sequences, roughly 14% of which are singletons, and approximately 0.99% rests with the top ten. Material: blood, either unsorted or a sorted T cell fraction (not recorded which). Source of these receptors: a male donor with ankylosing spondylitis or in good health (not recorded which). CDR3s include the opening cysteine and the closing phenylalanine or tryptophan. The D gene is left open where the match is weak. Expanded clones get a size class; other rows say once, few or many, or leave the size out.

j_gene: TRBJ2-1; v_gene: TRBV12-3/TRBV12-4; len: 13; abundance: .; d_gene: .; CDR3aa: CASTKDSYNEQFF; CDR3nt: TGTGCCAGCACCAAGGACAGCTACAATGAGCAGTTCTTC
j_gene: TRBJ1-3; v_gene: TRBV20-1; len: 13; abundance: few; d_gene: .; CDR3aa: CSAYTASGNTIYF; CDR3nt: TGCAGTGCTTACACAGCCTCTGGAAACACCATATATTTT
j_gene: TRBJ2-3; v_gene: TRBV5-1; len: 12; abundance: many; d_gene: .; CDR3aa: CASSPGSDTQYF; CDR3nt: TGCGCCAGCAGCCCCGGGTCGGATACGCAGTATTTT
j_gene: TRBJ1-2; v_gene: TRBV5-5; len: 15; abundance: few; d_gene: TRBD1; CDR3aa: CASSLEGTGGYGYTF; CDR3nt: TGTGCCAGCAGCTTGGAGGGGACAGGGGGATATGGCTACACCTTC
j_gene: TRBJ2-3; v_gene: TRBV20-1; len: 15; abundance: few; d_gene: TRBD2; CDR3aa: CSAPLRLAGENTQYF; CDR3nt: TGCAGTGCTCCTCTCCGACTAGCGGGAGAAAATACGCAGTATTTT
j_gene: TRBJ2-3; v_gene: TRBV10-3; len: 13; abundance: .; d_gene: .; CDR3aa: CAISLGEIDTQYF; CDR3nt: TGTGCCATCAGCCTGGGGGAGATAGATACGCAGTATTTT
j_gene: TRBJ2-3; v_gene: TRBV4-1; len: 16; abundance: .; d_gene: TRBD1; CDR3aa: CASSQDNRGFTDTQYF; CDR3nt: TGCGCCAGCAGCCAAGATAACAGGGGGTTTACAGATACGCAGTATTTT
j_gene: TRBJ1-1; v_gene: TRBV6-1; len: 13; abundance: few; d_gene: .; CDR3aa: CASTSQGNTEAFF; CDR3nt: TGTGCCAGCACCTCACAGGGAAACACTGAAGCTTTCTTT
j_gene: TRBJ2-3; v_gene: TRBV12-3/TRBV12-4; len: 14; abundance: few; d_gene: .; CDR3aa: CASRKQHSTDTQYF; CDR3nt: TGTGCCAGCAGGAAGCAGCATAGCACAGATACGCAGTATTTT
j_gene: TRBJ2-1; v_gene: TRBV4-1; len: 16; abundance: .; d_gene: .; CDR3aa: CASSQEDNRGYNEQFF; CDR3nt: TGCGCCAGCAGCCAAGAAGATAATAGAGGCTACAATGAGCAGTTCTTC
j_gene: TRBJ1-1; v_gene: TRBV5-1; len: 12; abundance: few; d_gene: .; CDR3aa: CASSWDLSEAFF; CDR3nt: TGCGCCAGCAGCTGGGACTTGTCTGAAGCTTTCTTT
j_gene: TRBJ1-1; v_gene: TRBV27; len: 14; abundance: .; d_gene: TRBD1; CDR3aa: CASSLRDRPTEAFF; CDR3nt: TGTGCCAGCAGTTTAAGGGACAGGCCCACTGAAGCTTTCTTT
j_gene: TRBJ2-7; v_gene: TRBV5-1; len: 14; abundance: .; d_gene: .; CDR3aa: CASGRDWGSGEQYF; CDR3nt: TGCGCCAGCGGACGGGACTGGGGCTCGGGCGAGCAGTACTTC
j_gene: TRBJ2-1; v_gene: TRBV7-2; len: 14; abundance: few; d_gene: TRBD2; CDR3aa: CASSRAISGNEQFF; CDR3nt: TGTGCCAGCAGCCGAGCTATTAGCGGGAATGAGCAGTTCTTC
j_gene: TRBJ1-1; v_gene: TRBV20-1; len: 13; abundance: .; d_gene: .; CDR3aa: CSASGRANTEAFF; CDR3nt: TGCAGTGCGTCGGGCAGGGCGAACACTGAAGCTTTCTTT
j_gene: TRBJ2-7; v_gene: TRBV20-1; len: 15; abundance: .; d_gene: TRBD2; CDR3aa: CSATRAGARFYEQYF; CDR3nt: TGCAGTGCGACCAGAGCGGGGGCCCGCTTCTACGAGCAGTACTTC
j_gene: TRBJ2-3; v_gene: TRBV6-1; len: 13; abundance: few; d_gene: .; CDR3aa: CASSQSDTDTQYF; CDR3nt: TGTGCCAGCAGCCAGTCCGACACAGATACGCAGTATTTT
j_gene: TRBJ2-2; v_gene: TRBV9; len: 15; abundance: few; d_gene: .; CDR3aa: CASSVGISSTGELFF; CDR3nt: TGTGCCAGCAGCGTAGGGATTAGCAGCACCGGGGAGCTGTTTTTT
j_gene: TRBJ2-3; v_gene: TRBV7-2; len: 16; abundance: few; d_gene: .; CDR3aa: CASSFTPGPSTDTQYF; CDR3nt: TGTGCCAGCAGCTTTACCCCGGGGCCTAGCACAGATACGCAGTATTTT
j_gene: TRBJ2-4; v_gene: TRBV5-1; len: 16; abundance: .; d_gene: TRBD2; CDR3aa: CASSADGLVGKNIQYF; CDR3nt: TGCGCCAGCAGCGCCGACGGACTAGTCGGCAAAAACATTCAGTACTTC
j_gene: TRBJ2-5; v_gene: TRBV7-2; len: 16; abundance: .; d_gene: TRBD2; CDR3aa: CASSSGTSGRKETQYF; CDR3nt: TGTGCCAGCAGCTCCGGGACTAGCGGGAGGAAAGAGACCCAGTACTTC
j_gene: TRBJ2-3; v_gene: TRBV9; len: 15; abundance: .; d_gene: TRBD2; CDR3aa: CASSPRGGGADTQYF; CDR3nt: TGTGCCAGCAGCCCACGGGGGGGAGGCGCAGATACGCAGTATTTT
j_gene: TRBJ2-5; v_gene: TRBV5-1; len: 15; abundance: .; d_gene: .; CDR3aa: CASSLGPSGQETQYF; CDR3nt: TGCGCCAGCAGCTTGGGTCCGTCGGGACAAGAGACCCAGTACTTC
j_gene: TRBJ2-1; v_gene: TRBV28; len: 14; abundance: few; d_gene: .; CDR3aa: CASSFRDTYNEQFF; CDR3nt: TGTGCCAGCAGTTTTAGGGACACCTACAATGAGCAGTTCTTC
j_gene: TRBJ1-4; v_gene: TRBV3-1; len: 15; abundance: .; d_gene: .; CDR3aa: CASSQEGFINEKLFF; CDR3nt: TGTGCCAGCAGCCAAGAAGGGTTTATTAATGAAAAACTGTTTTTT
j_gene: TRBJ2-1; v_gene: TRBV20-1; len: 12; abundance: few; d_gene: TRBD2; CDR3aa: CSATLGRDEQFF; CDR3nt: TGCAGTGCTACTTTAGGGAGGGATGAGCAGTTCTTC
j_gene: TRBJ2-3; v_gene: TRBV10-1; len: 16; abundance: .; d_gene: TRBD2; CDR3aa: CASSEGLAGGLDTQYF; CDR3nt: TGCGCCAGCAGTGAAGGCCTAGCGGGAGGGCTAGATACGCAGTATTTT
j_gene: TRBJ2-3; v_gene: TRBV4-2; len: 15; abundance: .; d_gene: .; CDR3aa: CASSPGDPAVDTQYF; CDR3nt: TGTGCCAGCAGCCCCGGGGACCCCGCCGTAGATACGCAGTATTTT
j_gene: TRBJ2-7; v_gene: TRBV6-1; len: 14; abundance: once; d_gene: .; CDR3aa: CASSPQAGPYEQYF; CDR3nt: TGTGCCAGCAGTCCCCAGGCAGGGCCCTACGAGCAGTACTTC
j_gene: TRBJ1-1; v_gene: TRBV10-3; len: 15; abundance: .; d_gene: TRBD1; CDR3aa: CAISESTGADTEAFF; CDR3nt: TGTGCCATCAGTGAGTCGACAGGGGCCGACACTGAAGCTTTCTTT
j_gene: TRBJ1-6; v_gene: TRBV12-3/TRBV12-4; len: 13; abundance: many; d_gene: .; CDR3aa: CASSLSHNSPLHF; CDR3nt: TGTGCCAGCAGTTTATCCCATAATTCACCCCTCCACTTT
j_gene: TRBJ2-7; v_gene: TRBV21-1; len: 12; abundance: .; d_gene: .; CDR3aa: CARRTGGDEQYF; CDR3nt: TGTGCCAGGCGGACAGGGGGCGACGAGCAGTACTTC
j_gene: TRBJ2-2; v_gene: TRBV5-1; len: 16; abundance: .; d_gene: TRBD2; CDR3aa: CASSPGLAANTGELFF; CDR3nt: TGCGCCAGCAGCCCGGGACTAGCGGCGAACACCGGGGAGCTGTTTTTT
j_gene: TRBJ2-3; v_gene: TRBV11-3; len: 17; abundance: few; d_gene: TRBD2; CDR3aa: CASSSGTSGTSTDTQYF; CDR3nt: TGTGCCAGCAGCTCCGGGACTAGCGGGACTAGCACAGATACGCAGTATTTT
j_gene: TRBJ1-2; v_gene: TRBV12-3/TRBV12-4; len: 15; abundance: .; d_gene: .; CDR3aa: CASSFGTAPAGGYTF; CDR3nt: TGTGCCAGCAGTTTCGGGACCGCCCCGGCGGGTGGCTACACCTTC
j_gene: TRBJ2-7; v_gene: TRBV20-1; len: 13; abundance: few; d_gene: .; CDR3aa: CSARDRGGPEQYF; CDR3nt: TGCAGTGCTAGAGATCGGGGCGGGCCCGAGCAGTACTTC
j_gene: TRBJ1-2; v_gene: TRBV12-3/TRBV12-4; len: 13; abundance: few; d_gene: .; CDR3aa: CASSLVHSDGYTF; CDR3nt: TGTGCCAGCAGTTTAGTTCACTCGGATGGCTACACCTTC
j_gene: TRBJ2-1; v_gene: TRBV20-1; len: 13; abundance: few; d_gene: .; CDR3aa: CSAINPIYNEQFF; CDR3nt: TGCAGTGCTATAAACCCTATCTACAATGAGCAGTTCTTC
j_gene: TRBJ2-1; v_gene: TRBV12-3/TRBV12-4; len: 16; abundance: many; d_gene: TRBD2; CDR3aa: CASSLAGGGSYNEQFF; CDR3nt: TGTGCCAGCAGCTTAGCGGGAGGGGGGTCCTACAATGAGCAGTTCTTC
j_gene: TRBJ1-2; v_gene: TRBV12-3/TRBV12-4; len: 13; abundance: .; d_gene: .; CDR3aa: CASSFNRNYGYTF; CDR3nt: TGTGCCAGCAGTTTCAACAGAAACTATGGCTACACCTTC
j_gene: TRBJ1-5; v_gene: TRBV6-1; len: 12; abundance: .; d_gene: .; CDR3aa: CASSVSDQPQHF; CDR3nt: TGTGCCAGCAGTGTGTCCGATCAGCCCCAGCATTTT
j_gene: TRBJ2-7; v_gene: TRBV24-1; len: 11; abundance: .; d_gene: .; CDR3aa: CATSERYEQYF; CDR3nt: TGTGCCACCAGTGAAAGGTACGAGCAGTACTTC
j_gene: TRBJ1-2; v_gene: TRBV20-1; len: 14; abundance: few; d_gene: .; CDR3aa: CSAREGSVGYGYTF; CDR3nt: TGCAGTGCTAGAGAGGGCAGTGTTGGCTATGGCTACACCTTC
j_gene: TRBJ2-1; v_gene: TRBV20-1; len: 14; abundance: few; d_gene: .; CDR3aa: CSAPQEGKRVEQFF; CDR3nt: TGCAGTGCTCCACAAGAGGGAAAGAGGGTTGAGCAGTTCTTC
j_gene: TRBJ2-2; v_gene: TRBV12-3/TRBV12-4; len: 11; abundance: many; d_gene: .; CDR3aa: CASSFLGELFF; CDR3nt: TGTGCCAGCAGTTTCCTCGGGGAGCTGTTTTTT
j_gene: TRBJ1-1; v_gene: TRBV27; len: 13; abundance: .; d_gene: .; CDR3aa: CASLSTMNTEAFF; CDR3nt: TGTGCCAGCTTGTCTACCATGAACACTGAAGCTTTCTTT
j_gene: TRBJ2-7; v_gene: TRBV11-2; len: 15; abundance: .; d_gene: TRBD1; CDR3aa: CASSPGTGGKYEQYF; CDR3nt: TGTGCCAGCAGCCCGGGGACAGGGGGTAAATACGAGCAGTACTTC
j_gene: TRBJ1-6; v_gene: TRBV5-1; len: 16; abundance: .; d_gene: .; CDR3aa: CASSAARAGSSTPLHF; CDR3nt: TGCGCCAGCAGCGCCGCACGGGCAGGGAGCTCGACACCCCTCCACTTT
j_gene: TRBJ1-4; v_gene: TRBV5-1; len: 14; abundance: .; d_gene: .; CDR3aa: CASSEGRRNEKLFF; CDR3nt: TGCGCCAGCAGTGAGGGACGTCGGAATGAAAAACTGTTTTTT
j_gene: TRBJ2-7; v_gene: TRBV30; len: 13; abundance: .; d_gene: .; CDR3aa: CAWSVVAAYEQYF; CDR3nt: TGTGCCTGGAGTGTAGTAGCGGCCTACGAGCAGTACTTC
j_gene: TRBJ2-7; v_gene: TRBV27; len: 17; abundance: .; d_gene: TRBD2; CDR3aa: CASSLGLAGGRRNEQYF; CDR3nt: TGTGCCAGCAGTTTAGGGCTAGCGGGGGGAAGGAGGAACGAGCAGTACTTC
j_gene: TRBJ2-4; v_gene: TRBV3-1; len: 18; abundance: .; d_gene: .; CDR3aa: CASSPRGVGTLAKNIQYF; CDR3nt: TGTGCCAGCAGTCCTAGGGGGGTAGGGACCCTAGCCAAAAACATTCAGTACTTC
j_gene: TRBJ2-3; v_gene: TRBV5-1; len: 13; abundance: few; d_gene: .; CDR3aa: CASCSRDTDTQYF; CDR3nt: TGCGCCAGCTGTAGCCGTGACACAGATACGCAGTATTTT
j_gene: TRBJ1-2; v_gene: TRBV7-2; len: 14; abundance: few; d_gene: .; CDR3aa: CASSLEPGGSGYTF; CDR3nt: TGTGCCAGCAGCTTAGAGCCCGGGGGTAGTGGCTACACCTTC
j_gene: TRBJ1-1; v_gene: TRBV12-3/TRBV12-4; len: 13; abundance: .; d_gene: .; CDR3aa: CASSTAQLTEAFF; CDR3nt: TGTGCCAGCAGTACCGCCCAACTCACTGAAGCTTTCTTT